This T cell receptor beta chain comes out of a study of cytomegalovirus exposure and HLA in healthy donors. About this clone: The antigen remains unidentified.

Study outcomes and limitations: The presence/absence work took it that sequencing depth was about the same across donors. CMV serostatus was the sole immune exposure information available. Analysis performed later showed TCR beta chains linked to HLA being more clonally expanded than equally common others. Later analysis associated a missense DCLRE1C variant with TCR beta V- and J-gene trimming.

PCR amplification relied on 60 Vbeta primers (plus 13 Jbeta primers). TCRdb's table, derived via immunoSEQ multiplex PCR, lists solely in-frame clones and lacks some. The sample table includes 55,000 or so clones. Germline V gene data show CDR1 as KGHSH and CDR2 as LQKENI. Trimming removed 1 base at V and 2 bases at J, with 11 bases between. CDR3 length: 16 residues. This chain joins TRBV18 and TRBJ2-2, with a possible D match to TRBD1 (5 bases). Sample: PBMCs. The sequence was collected from a woman aged 30 to 39 in good health and CMV-seropositive. CDR3 sequence reads: CASSPQQASNTGELFF. In DNA form, the CDR3 reads TGTGCCAGCTCACCACAACAGGCGTCAAACACCGGGGAGCTGTTTTTT.